Listed below are T cell receptor beta chains from one sample, sequenced in a study of post-analysis software for immune sequencing data. Each CDR3 protein gets one entry after TCRdb re-called the PCR reads with MiXCR. Of some 700,000 distinct CDR3 sequences detected, more than 50% appear once; the ten largest clones hold over 9%. Input material: blood. These receptors were obtained from a girl aged 2 to 10 with multiple sclerosis. Both conserved end residues are part of each CDR3. The D gene is left open where the match is weak. Some rows mark clone size as missing; the rest say once, few, many or name a class of expanded clone.

CSAITDGGRRSGELFF	TGCAGCGCCATCACCGACGGAGGCAGACGATCCGGGGAGCTGTTTTTT	.	.	TRBV29-1	TRBJ2-2
CASSLVSGKETQYF	TGTGCCAGCAGCTTAGTCTCAGGAAAAGAGACCCAGTACTTC	.	.	TRBV11-2	TRBJ2-5
CASSQRAGGEGRNTEAFF	TGCGCCAGCAGCCAGAGAGCAGGGGGAGAGGGGAGGAACACTGAAGCTTTCTTT	.	TRBD1	TRBV4-3	TRBJ1-1
CASSSQVLGEQYF	TGCGCCAGCAGCTCCCAGGTTCTGGGCGAGCAGTACTTC	.	.	TRBV5-1	TRBJ2-7
CSVDYFDRGPYNEQFF	TGCAGCGTTGACTATTTTGACAGGGGTCCCTACAATGAGCAGTTCTTC	.	TRBD1	TRBV29-1	TRBJ2-1
CASSLPLSGTRIAYEQYF	TGTGCCAGCAGCTTACCCCTTAGCGGGACCCGAATAGCTTACGAGCAGTACTTC	.	TRBD2	TRBV11-2	TRBJ2-7
CSARDRRGLREQFF	TGCAGTGCTAGAGATCGTAGGGGCTTGAGGGAGCAGTTCTTC	.	.	TRBV20-1	TRBJ2-1
CASSGSAGAGELFF	TGCGCCAGCAGCGGCTCGGCGGGGGCCGGGGAGCTGTTTTTT	.	TRBD2	TRBV5-1	TRBJ2-2
CASSPSGQGEKLFF	TGTGCCAGCAGTCCGTCAGGGCAGGGGGAAAAACTGTTTTTT	.	.	TRBV12-3/TRBV12-4	TRBJ1-4
CASSQVGQGVEETQYF	TGTGCCAGCAGCCAAGTGGGACAGGGGGTAGAAGAGACCCAGTACTTC	.	TRBD1	TRBV4-2	TRBJ2-5
CSVEATGGGTDTQYF	TGCAGCGTTGAGGCGACAGGGGGTGGCACAGATACGCAGTATTTT	few	TRBD1	TRBV29-1	TRBJ2-3
CASTIDRASYEAFF	TGTGCCAGTACCATTGACAGGGCATCCTATGAAGCTTTCTTT	.	TRBD1	TRBV12-3/TRBV12-4	TRBJ1-1
CTSGISRDTQYF	TGTACCAGCGGGATCAGCCGCGATACGCAGTATTTT	.	TRBD2	TRBV6-2/TRBV6-3	TRBJ2-3
CASSFQGQGAYGYTF	TGTGCCAGCAGTTTCCAGGGACAGGGGGCCTATGGCTACACCTTC	.	TRBD1	TRBV27	TRBJ1-2
CAISESHGENSPLHF	TGTGCCATCAGTGAGTCCCATGGGGAGAATTCACCCCTCCACTTT	.	.	TRBV10-3	TRBJ1-6
CASSPSDRDTGELFF	TGCGCCAGCAGCCCTTCCGACAGGGACACCGGGGAGCTGTTTTTT	.	TRBD1	TRBV4-1	TRBJ2-2
CASSLIMETPFSNQPQHF	TGTGCCAGCAGCTTAATAATGGAGACACCCTTTAGCAATCAGCCCCAGCATTTT	.	.	TRBV7-8	TRBJ1-5
CSANTGGETQYF	TGCAGTGCTAACACAGGGGGAGAGACCCAGTACTTC	.	TRBD1	TRBV20-1	TRBJ2-5
CASSQDPWTGAETQYF	TGTGCCAGCAGCCAAGATCCGTGGACAGGGGCAGAGACCCAGTACTTC	.	TRBD1	TRBV14	TRBJ2-5
CSATTGRDQPQHF	TGCAGTGCTACGACAGGGCGAGATCAGCCCCAGCATTTT	.	TRBD1	TRBV20-1	TRBJ1-5
CATTGPNSPLHF	TGTGCCACCACAGGGCCGAATTCACCCCTCCACTTT	.	.	TRBV10-3	TRBJ1-6
CASSFTENQPQHF	TGTGCCAGCAGTTTTACGGAGAATCAGCCCCAGCATTTT	.	.	TRBV6-6	TRBJ1-5
CASSFLGTGGRNEQFF	TGTGCCAGCAGCTTCTTAGGTACAGGGGGACGAAATGAGCAGTTCTTC	.	TRBD1	TRBV7-2	TRBJ2-1
CASSQVGGTGNNEQFF	TGTGCCAGCAGCCAAGTCGGGGGGACGGGGAACAATGAGCAGTTCTTC	.	TRBD2	TRBV4-2	TRBJ2-1
CASLKPTGARETQYF	TGTGCCAGTCTGAAGCCGACAGGGGCCCGTGAGACCCAGTACTTC	few	TRBD1	TRBV11-2	TRBJ2-5
CASSLEAGVRGYGYTF	TGTGCCAGCAGCTTGGAGGCAGGGGTCCGAGGGTATGGCTACACCTTC	.	.	TRBV5-4	TRBJ1-2
CASSLGRRDTDTQYF	TGTGCCAGCAGCTTAGGCAGGAGGGACACAGATACGCAGTATTTT	few	.	TRBV11-2	TRBJ2-3
CASSAGTGGSPLHF	TGTGCCAGCAGCGCCGGGACAGGCGGTTCACCCCTCCACTTT	.	TRBD1	TRBV9	TRBJ1-6
CASSLVSGGAITAQYF	TGTGCCAGCAGCTTAGTTAGCGGGGGCGCTATCACCGCGCAGTATTTT	.	TRBD2	TRBV7-2	TRBJ2-3
CSATLAGVASGEQYF	TGCAGTGCTACACTAGCGGGAGTTGCGTCAGGGGAGCAGTACTTC	.	TRBD2	TRBV20-1	TRBJ2-7
CASSIGARGTEAFF	TGTGCCAGCAGCATCGGGGCAAGGGGCACTGAAGCTTTCTTT	few	.	TRBV7-6	TRBJ1-1
CASSLDAIHQPQHF	TGTGCCAGCAGCTTAGACGCGATTCATCAGCCCCAGCATTTT	few	.	TRBV7-9	TRBJ1-5
CASSPTGYYNEQFF	TGTGCCAGCAGCCCTACAGGGTATTACAATGAGCAGTTCTTC	.	.	TRBV25-1	TRBJ2-1
CASSPDRVTFEQYF	TGCGCCAGCAGCCCCGACAGGGTAACGTTCGAGCAGTACTTC	.	TRBD1	TRBV5-1	TRBJ2-7
CASSFPLGAYNEQFF	TGTGCCAGCAGTTTCCCACTGGGAGCTTACAATGAGCAGTTCTTC	.	.	TRBV12-3/TRBV12-4	TRBJ2-1
CASSYAPTEQFF	TGTGCCAGCAGTTACGCCCCGACCGAGCAGTTCTTC	.	.	TRBV6-6	TRBJ2-1
CASSQEDPRYYEQYF	TGTGCCAGCAGCCAAGAAGATCCCAGGTACTACGAGCAGTACTTC	.	.	TRBV4-2	TRBJ2-7
CASSLGAGQWDEQYF	TGTGCCAGCAGCCTCGGGGCGGGACAGTGGGACGAGCAGTACTTC	.	.	TRBV7-9	TRBJ2-7
CSAETGFWYGYTF	TGCAGTGCTGAAACAGGGTTTTGGTATGGCTACACCTTC	.	.	TRBV20-1	TRBJ1-2
CSARDASGRANEQFF	TGCAGTGCTAGAGACGCTAGCGGGAGGGCCAATGAGCAGTTCTTC	.	TRBD2	TRBV20-1	TRBJ2-1
CASSLGRLAGPREQFF	TGTGCCAGCAGCCTGGGCAGACTAGCGGGACCCAGGGAGCAGTTCTTC	.	TRBD2	TRBV27	TRBJ2-1
CASSPNLSGGRSTDTQYF	TGCGCCAGCAGCCCGAACTTATCCGGGGGCCGAAGCACAGATACGCAGTATTTT	.	.	TRBV5-1	TRBJ2-3
CASKTGTSTDTQYF	TGCGCCAGCAAGACAGGAACTAGCACAGATACGCAGTATTTT	few	.	TRBV5-1	TRBJ2-3